Following are 22 T cell receptor beta chains from one sample sequenced in a study of blood T cell repertoires in COVID-19 (TCRdb year 2020). Libraries came from the immunoSEQ multiplex PCR assay. What TCRdb holds here is the immuneACCESS table cut down to in-frame rearrangements. Part of the clones is not present; checked against another copy, under half of the missing clones reflect an unresolved V gene, and the others are unexplained. Recorded for this sample are roughly 62,000 clones; roughly 87% of them occurred a single time. 10% of the sample lies in the top ten. The sequenced sample was peripheral blood. These receptors were taken from a human donor with acute or convalescent COVID-19. The donor label of this sample is uncertain.

The chain has TRBV27 and TRBJ1-5; no firm D call. Germline V lookup: CDR1 MNHEY, CDR2 SMNVEV (reference sequence). This CDR3 has 14 amino acids. Trimming shortened V by 4 bases and J by 0 bases, and 7 bases separated the two germline ends. The CDR3 reads CASSSSYSNQPQHF. CDR3 nucleotides: TGTGCCAGCAGTTCGAGCTATAGCAATCAGCCCCAGCATTTT.

The rearrangement uses TRBV6-5 and TRBJ1-2; TRBD1 agrees at 11 bases. CDR3 size: 15 residues. In germline, CDR1 is MNHEY, CDR2 SVGAGI. V was pared by 5 bases and J by 2 bases, with 4 bases of the junction left unmatched. The CDR3 sequence is CASSRDRGTNYGYTF. DNA for the CDR3: TGTGCCAGCAGTCGGGACAGGGGGACAAACTATGGCTACACCTTC.

The rearrangement joins TRBV18 to TRBJ1-2; TRBD1 aligns across 8 bases. This CDR3 spans 13 amino acids. Germline CDR1 is KGHSH and CDR2 is LQKENI. With V trimmed by 5 bases and J by 3 bases, 2 bases remained unmatched. The CDR3 region is CASSADRDYGYTF. In nucleotides, the CDR3 is TGTGCCAGCTCAGCGGACAGGGACTATGGCTACACCTTC.

The CDR3 reads CASSVAAGGRGDTQYF. The CDR3 DNA reads as TGTGCCAGCAGCGTAGCGGCGGGAGGGCGGGGAGATACGCAGTATTTT. This chain uses TRBV9 with TRBJ2-3, with 9 nucleotides matching TRBD2. This CDR3 spans 16 amino acids. V lost 0 bases to trimming and J lost 5 bases; unmatched junction nucleotides: 7. Germline CDR1 SGDLS, CDR2 YYNGEE.

The V gene is TRBV10-2, the J gene TRBJ1-2; 9 bases fit TRBD1. The CDR3 has 15 amino acids. Germline V CDR1 and CDR2: WSHSY, SAAADI. With 5 bases clipped from V and 8 bases from J, the junction kept 12 bases outside the gene matches. CDR3 loop: CASSSPGQGFFGYTF. In DNA, the CDR3 is TGCGCCAGCAGTTCCCCGGGACAGGGCTTTTTCGGCTACACCTTC.

The chain has TRBV28 and TRBJ1-2; TRBD1 matches at 8 bases. CDR3 size: 13 residues. J lost 6 bases, V lost 7 bases, and 7 bases had no gene match. CDR1 MDHEN and CDR2 SYDVKM come from the germline V gene. The CDR3 spells CASILMTGDGYTF. The CDR3 coding sequence is TGTGCCAGCATACTGATGACAGGGGATGGCTACACCTTC.

This chain uses TRBV10-3 with TRBJ1-4; 7 nucleotides match TRBD1. From germline, CDR1 is ENHRY and CDR2 SYGVKD. This CDR3 comprises 14 residues. V lost 3 bases, J lost 3 bases, and 1 base stayed unmatched. CDR3 DNA: TGTGCCATCAGTGACGACAGGGCTAATGAAAAACTGTTTTTT. It specifies CAISDDRANEKLFF.

The chain joins TRBV5-3 to TRBJ2-1; 8 positions agree with TRBD2. TRBV5-3 has ORF status, its function being uncertain. CDR3 length: 17 residues. With V trimmed by 2 bases and J by 4 bases, 11 bases remained unmatched. CDR3 nucleotide sequence: TGTGCCAGAAGCTTCCCCCGGGGGGGAGGTTTTTACAATGAGCAGTTCTTC. The encoded protein is CARSFPRGGGFYNEQFF.

The chain links TRBV5-1 to TRBJ2-3; TRBD1 might be the D (6 bases). With 0 bases removed from V and 4 bases from J, the gap between germline ends came to 9 bases. Germline CDR1 is SGHRS and CDR2 is YFSETQ. The CDR3 consists of 14 residues. The CDR3: CASSLDRAPDTQYF. CDR3 bases: TGCGCCAGCAGCTTGGACAGGGCGCCAGATACGCAGTATTTT.

This clone is medium-sized (0.01 to 0.1%) by share. Other DNA sequences in the sample encode the same CDR3. The DNA of the CDR3 is TGTGCCAGCAGTTTAACTAGAGCCTATAGCAATCAGCCCCAGCATTTT. Translation gives CASSLTRAYSNQPQHF. The chain recombines TRBV28 with TRBJ1-5; D is uncertain. CDR3 size: 16 residues. CDR1 and CDR2 (germline): MDHEN, SYDVKM. V lost 2 bases to trimming and J lost 0 bases, with 11 bases between them.

The V gene is TRBV19, the J gene TRBJ2-7, with 9 bases aligning to TRBD1. CDR1 is LNHDA, CDR2 SQIVND, per germline (reference sequence). The CDR3 is made up of 16 amino acids. The V segment lost 5 bases and the J segment 0 bases; nucleotides outside the gene matches: 8. The CDR3 DNA reads as TGTGCCAGTAGTGAAAACAGGGGGCGCCCCTCCTACGAGCAGTACGTC. This sequence encodes CASSENRGRPSYEQYV.

The chain employs TRBV5-1 and TRBJ1-5; D is possibly TRBD1 (6 bases). Between the trimmed V and J ends, which lost 2 bases and 3 bases, there was a span of 12 bases. Germline-derived CDR1 and CDR2 are SGHRS and YFSETQ. This CDR3 region has 15 residues. The CDR3 region is CASSLTWGPNQPQHF. CDR3 DNA: TGCGCCAGCAGCTTAACGTGGGGGCCCAATCAGCCCCAGCATTTT. The full variable domain, its missing parts supplied by reference TRBV5-1 and TRBJ1-5, is KAGVTQTPRYLIKTRGQQVTLSCSPISGHRSVSWYQQTPGQGLQFLFEYFSETQRNKGNFPGRFSGRQFSNSRSEMNVSTLELGDSALYLCASSLTWGPNQPQHFGDGTRLSIL.

The rearrangement uses TRBV18 and TRBJ2-6; 9 nucleotides line up with TRBD1. The V gene end was trimmed by 5 bases and the J gene end by 0 bases; junction bases not matched to a gene: 14. Looked up from germline, CDR1 is KGHSH and CDR2 is LQKENI. CDR3 length equals 20 residues. Here the CDR3 DNA reads TGTGCCAGCTCAGCAAATAATCCGGGACAGGGAATCTCTGGGGCCAACGTCCTGACTTTC. Protein sequence: CASSANNPGQGISGANVLTF.

This clone was found once. J is TRBJ1-5 and V is TRBV5-6, with D possibly TRBD1 on 5 matching bases. V lost 4 bases and J lost 7, with 12 bases in between. This CDR3 contains 13 residues. CDR1 SGHDT and CDR2 YYEEEE come from the germline V gene. The CDR3 nucleotides read TGTGCCAGCAGCCCGGGCGGGGACCAGCCCCAGCATTTT. This sequence encodes CASSPGGDQPQHF.

In this sample, this clone turned up a few times. The V and J genes are TRBV5-5 and TRBJ2-2, with 7 positions matching TRBD1. Per germline, CDR1 SGHKS and CDR2 YYEKEE (reference sequence). This CDR3 comprises 16 residues. With 2 bases clipped from V and 4 bases from J, the junction kept 8 bases outside the gene matches. CDR3 bases: TGTGCCAGCAGCTTAGCCCCTAGGGGGCCCACCGGGGAGCTGTTTTTT. Encoded protein: CASSLAPRGPTGELFF.

The chain recombines TRBV19 with TRBJ2-5; TRBD2 agrees at 10 bases. The CDR3 totals 18 residues. With V trimmed by 4 bases and J by 5 bases, 16 bases remained unmatched. Germline CDR1 reads LNHDA; CDR2 reads SQIVND (reference sequence). The CDR3 sequence: CASSTGTTILAGAETQYF. In DNA form, the CDR3 reads TGTGCCAGTAGTACGGGCACCACGATCCTAGCGGGAGCCGAGACCCAGTACTTC.

The genes are TRBV19 and TRBJ1-5; D possibly corresponds to TRBD1 (6 bases). V was pared by 2 bases and J by 4 bases, with 21 bases between. Germline V gives CDR1 LNHDA, CDR2 SQIVND (reference sequence). The CDR3 is 18 residues long. CDR3 in amino acids: CASSILALQGIRNQPQHF. As DNA, the CDR3 is TGTGCCAGTAGTATATTAGCGTTACAGGGAATAAGGAATCAGCCCCAGCATTTT.

The gene calls are TRBV9 and TRBJ2-2; 11 bases agree with TRBD1. CDR1 and CDR2 (germline): SGDLS, YYNGEE. After removal of 3 bases from V and 1 base from J, the junction contained 8 bases not matched to a gene. This CDR3 is built from 18 residues. The CDR3 DNA sequence: TGTGCCAGCAGCGCCCGGACAGGGGGCGGATGGAACACCGGGGAGCTGTTTTTT. Protein sequence: CASSARTGGGWNTGELFF.

The chain recombines TRBV18 with TRBJ2-5; 8 positions match TRBD2. Germline loops: CDR1 KGHSH, CDR2 LQKENI. The CDR3 is 13 amino acids. V gave up 3 bases and J gave up 3 bases; unmatched junction bases: 0. The CDR3 coding sequence is TGTGCCAGCTCACCGGGACTAGAAGAGACCCAGTACTTC. This translates into CASSPGLEETQYF.

V is TRBV27 and J is TRBJ1-6; no definite D call. The CDR3 totals 13 residues. V dropped 3 bases and J dropped 10 bases, with 10 bases sitting between them. CDR1 and CDR2 (germline): MNHEY, SMNVEV (reference sequence). CDR3 sequence reads: CASSLDGKSPLHF. CDR3 DNA sequence: TGTGCCAGCAGTTTGGACGGGAAATCACCCCTCCACTTT.

The chain is built from TRBV9 and TRBJ2-1; TRBD2 aligns across 13 bases. The CDR3 has 15 residues. Trimming took 3 bases from V and 9 from J; bases not matched to a gene: 6. Looked up from germline, CDR1 is SGDLS and CDR2 is YYNGEE. Here the CDR3 DNA reads TGTGCCAGCAGCGGTACTAGCGGGGGGGCCTCTGAGCAGTTCTTC. It translates to CASSGTSGGASEQFF.

This chain uses TRBV7-3 with TRBJ1-2; 9 bases line up with TRBD1. Germline V gene lookup returns CDR1 SGHTA and CDR2 FQGTGA. The CDR3 covers 13 residues. J gave up 10 bases and V 4 bases, and 7 bases lay outside the gene matches. CDR3 sequence (DNA): TGTGCCAGCAGCTCGACAGGGGGTGGCGTCTACACCTTC. It translates to CASSSTGGGVYTF.